This T cell receptor (beta chain) was captured by sequencing in a study of blood T cell repertoires in COVID-19. For the study at large: PBMCs, B-cell-depleted T cells, or T cells were the source of the cDNA or gDNA that made up the material.

How the authors handled the data: Amplification of reference gene primers was used by the study to estimate nucleated cell counts. The repertoire was sequenced with immunoSEQ multiplex PCR; TCRdb's copy has only in-frame clones and lacks some. Clone size and V and J calls were adopted from that table, with D and trimming inferred from the DNA. The sample shows about 140,000 clones, about 86% of them seen only once. The CDR3 runs 16 residues. Looked up from germline, CDR1 is SGHAT and CDR2 is FQNNGV. The V end lost 1 base, the J end lost 1 base, and 14 bases lay between the germline ends. Sequencing used peripheral blood. V gene TRBV11-2 combines with J gene TRBJ2-7; perhaps TRBD1 as D (6 bases). This receptor was identified in a woman in her sixties or seventies with acute or convalescent COVID-19. CDR3 nucleotides: TGTGCCAGCAGCTTAGTGGTGACAGGTCCTTCCTACGAGCAGTACTTC. Its protein is CASSLVVTGPSYEQYF.